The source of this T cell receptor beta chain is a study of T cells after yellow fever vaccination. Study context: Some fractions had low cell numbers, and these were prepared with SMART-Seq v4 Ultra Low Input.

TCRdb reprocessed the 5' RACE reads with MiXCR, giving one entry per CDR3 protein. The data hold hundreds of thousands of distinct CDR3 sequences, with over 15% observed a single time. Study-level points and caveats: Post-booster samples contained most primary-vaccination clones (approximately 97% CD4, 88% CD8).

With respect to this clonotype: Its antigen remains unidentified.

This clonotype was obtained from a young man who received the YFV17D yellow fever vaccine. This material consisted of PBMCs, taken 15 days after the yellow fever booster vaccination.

CDR3 loop: CATSIRDSEETQYF. The CDR3 DNA reads as TGTGCCACCAGCATACGGGACAGCGAAGAGACCCAGTACTTC. The chain employs TRBV15 and TRBJ2-5; 7 bases line up with TRBD1. Unmatched junction bases numbered 5, after V lost 4 bases and J lost 3 bases. The CDR3 sequence is 14 residues long. Germline CDR1 and CDR2: LNHNV and YYDKDF (reference sequence).